The rows below give T cell receptor beta chains drawn from one sample of a study of cytomegalovirus exposure and HLA in healthy donors. Some clones are missing from TCRdb's copy, which holds only in-frame ones; the method was immunoSEQ multiplex PCR. The sample carries roughly 150,000 clones, roughly 80% recorded once. The sequencing sample was made of PBMCs. The receptor source for this set is a male donor in good health and CMV-seronegative. CDR3s include the opening cysteine and the closing phenylalanine or tryptophan. D genes are given only for firm matches. Not all rows give a size; the values are once, few, many and, for expanded clones, a class.

v_gene: TRBV9; j_gene: TRBJ2-3; d_gene: NA; abundance: NA; CDR3aa: CASSVMEGHTDTQYF; CDR3nt: TGTGCCAGCAGCGTAATGGAGGGCCACACAGATACGCAGTATTTT
v_gene: TRBV6-6; j_gene: TRBJ1-4; d_gene: NA; abundance: few; CDR3aa: CASRGAGTNEKLFF; CDR3nt: TGTGCCAGCAGGGGGGCTGGAACTAATGAAAAACTGTTTTTT
v_gene: TRBV21-1; j_gene: TRBJ2-7; d_gene: NA; abundance: NA; CDR3aa: CASSKLGGQTGEQYF; CDR3nt: TGTGCCAGCAGCAAATTGGGGGGGCAGACGGGGGAGCAGTACTTC
v_gene: TRBV6-5; j_gene: TRBJ1-1; d_gene: TRBD1; abundance: NA; CDR3aa: CASRPDRGMNTEAFF; CDR3nt: TGTGCCAGCAGGCCGGACAGGGGCATGAACACTGAAGCTTTCTTT
v_gene: TRBV5-4; j_gene: TRBJ2-5; d_gene: TRBD2; abundance: NA; CDR3aa: CASSTSGDEETQYF; CDR3nt: TGTGCCAGCAGCACTAGCGGAGACGAAGAGACCCAGTACTTC
v_gene: TRBV20-1; j_gene: TRBJ2-3; d_gene: NA; abundance: NA; CDR3aa: CSGSSTDTQYF; CDR3nt: TGCAGTGGTTCTAGCACAGATACGCAGTATTTT
v_gene: TRBV28; j_gene: TRBJ1-1; d_gene: NA; abundance: once; CDR3aa: CASSFGGDTEAFF; CDR3nt: TGTGCCAGCAGCTTTGGGGGGGACACTGAAGCTTTCTTT
v_gene: TRBV6-5; j_gene: TRBJ1-2; d_gene: NA; abundance: NA; CDR3aa: CASRRTGEGGYTF; CDR3nt: TGTGCCAGCAGAAGAACGGGGGAGGGTGGCTACACCTTC
v_gene: TRBV6-5; j_gene: TRBJ2-1; d_gene: NA; abundance: NA; CDR3aa: CASSYAGPGNEQFF; CDR3nt: TGTGCCAGCAGTTACGCGGGCCCCGGGAATGAGCAGTTCTTC
v_gene: TRBV29-1; j_gene: TRBJ2-2; d_gene: NA; abundance: NA; CDR3aa: CSVTQTNTGELFF; CDR3nt: TGCAGCGTTACCCAGACGAACACCGGGGAGCTGTTTTTT
v_gene: TRBV5-4; j_gene: TRBJ2-2; d_gene: TRBD2; abundance: few; CDR3aa: CASSLSSSGTGELFF; CDR3nt: TGTGCCAGCAGCTTGTCATCTAGCGGCACCGGGGAGCTGTTTTTT
v_gene: TRBV28; j_gene: TRBJ2-7; d_gene: TRBD2; abundance: NA; CDR3aa: CASRTQAGGSHEQYF; CDR3nt: TGTGCCAGCAGGACCCAAGCGGGAGGTTCCCACGAGCAGTACTTC
v_gene: TRBV10-3; j_gene: TRBJ2-3; d_gene: TRBD1; abundance: NA; CDR3aa: CAIRDGQGTQYF; CDR3nt: TGTGCCATCCGGGACGGACAGGGTACGCAGTATTTT